This T cell receptor beta chain was profiled in a study of technical replicates of blood from a few donors. Libraries were prepared by immunoSEQ multiplex PCR; TCRdb keeps only in-frame clonotypes and omits some of them. Of tens of thousands of clones in the sample, around 90% were seen once. CDR1 and CDR2 (germline): SGHRS, YFSETQ. CDR3 size: 15 residues. J lost 4 bases, V lost 3 bases, and 4 bases had no gene match. V gene TRBV5-1 combines with J gene TRBJ2-1, with TRBD2 matching over 10 bases. The sequence derives from a human donor in good health. Material for sequencing was T cells isolated from PBMCs. The CDR3 sequence: CASSSRTSGYNEQFF. In DNA form, the CDR3 reads TGCGCCAGCAGCTCCCGGACTAGCGGTTACAATGAGCAGTTCTTC.